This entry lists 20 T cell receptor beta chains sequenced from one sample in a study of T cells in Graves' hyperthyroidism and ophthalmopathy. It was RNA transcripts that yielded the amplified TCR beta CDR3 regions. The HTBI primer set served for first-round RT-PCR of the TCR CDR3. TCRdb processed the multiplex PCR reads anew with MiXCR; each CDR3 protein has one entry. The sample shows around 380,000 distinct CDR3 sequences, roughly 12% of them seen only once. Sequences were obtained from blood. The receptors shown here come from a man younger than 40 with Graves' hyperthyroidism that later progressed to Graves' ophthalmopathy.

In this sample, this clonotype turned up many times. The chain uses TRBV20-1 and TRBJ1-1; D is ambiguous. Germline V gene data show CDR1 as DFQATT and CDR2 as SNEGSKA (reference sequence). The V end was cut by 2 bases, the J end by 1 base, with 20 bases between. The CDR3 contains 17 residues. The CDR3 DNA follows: TGCAGTGCTAGAACACCCCAATGGGAGGGCAGGAACACTGAAGCTTTCTTT. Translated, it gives CSARTPQWEGRNTEAFF.

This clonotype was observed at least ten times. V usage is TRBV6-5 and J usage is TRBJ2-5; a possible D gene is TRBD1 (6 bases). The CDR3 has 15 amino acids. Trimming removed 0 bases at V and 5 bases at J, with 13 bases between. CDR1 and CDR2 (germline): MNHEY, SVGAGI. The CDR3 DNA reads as TGTGCCAGCAGTTACTCCTACAGGGTTTCGGAGACCCAGTACTTC. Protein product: CASSYSYRVSETQYF.

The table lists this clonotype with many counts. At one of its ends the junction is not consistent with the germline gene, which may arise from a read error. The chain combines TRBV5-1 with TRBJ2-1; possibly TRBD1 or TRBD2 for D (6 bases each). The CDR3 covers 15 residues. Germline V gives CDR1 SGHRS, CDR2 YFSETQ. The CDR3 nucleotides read TGTGCCAGCAGCTTAGGAGGGGGCTCCTACAATGAGCAGTTCTTC. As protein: CASSLGGGSYNEQFF.

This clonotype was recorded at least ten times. CDR3 amino acids: CASILTPGLADEQYF. CDR3 DNA sequence: TGCGCCAGCATACTTACGCCGGGACTAGCGGACGAGCAGTACTTC. This rearrangement joins TRBV5-1 to TRBJ2-7; TRBD2 agrees at 11 bases. After removal of 6 bases from V and 5 bases from J, the junction contained 10 bases not matched to a gene. Germline assignment: CDR1 SGHRS and CDR2 YFSETQ. This CDR3 is built from 15 residues.

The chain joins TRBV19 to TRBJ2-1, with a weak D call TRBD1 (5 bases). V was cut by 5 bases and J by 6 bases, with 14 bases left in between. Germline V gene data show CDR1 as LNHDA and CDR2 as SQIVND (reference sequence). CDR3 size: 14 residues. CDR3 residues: CASSGVAGFNEQFF. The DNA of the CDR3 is TGTGCCAGTAGTGGAGTCGCAGGGTTCAATGAGCAGTTCTTC.

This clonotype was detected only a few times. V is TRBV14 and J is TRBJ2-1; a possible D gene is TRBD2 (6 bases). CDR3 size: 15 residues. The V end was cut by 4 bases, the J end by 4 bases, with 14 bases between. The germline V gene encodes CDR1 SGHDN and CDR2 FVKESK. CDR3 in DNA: TGTGCCAGCAGCCTACTCGGGGGAGTTTACAATGAGCAGTTCTTC. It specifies CASSLLGGVYNEQFF. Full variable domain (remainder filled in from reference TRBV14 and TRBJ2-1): EAGVTQFPSHSVIEKGQTVTLRCDPISGHDNLYWYRRVMGKEIKFLLHFVKESKQDESGMPNNRFLAERTGGTYSTLKVQPAELEDSGVYFCASSLLGGVYNEQFFGPGTRLTVL.

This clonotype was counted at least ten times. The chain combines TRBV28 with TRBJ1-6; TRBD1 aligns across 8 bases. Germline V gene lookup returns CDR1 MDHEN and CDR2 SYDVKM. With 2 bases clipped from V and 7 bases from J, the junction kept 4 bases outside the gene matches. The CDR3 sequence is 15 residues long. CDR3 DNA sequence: TGTGCCAGCAGTTTAAGGACAGGGTGGAATTCACCCCTCCACTTT. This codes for CASSLRTGWNSPLHF.

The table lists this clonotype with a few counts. The CDR3 coding sequence is TGTGCCAGCAGCTTAGGGCAGGGGTCGAGCTCCTACAATGAGCAGTTCTTC. Its protein product is CASSLGQGSSSYNEQFF. This rearrangement joins TRBV11-3 to TRBJ2-1; a weak D match, TRBD1 (6 bases). Germline values: CDR1 SGHNT, CDR2 YENEEA. The CDR3 runs 17 residues. Trimming shortened V by 1 base and J by 0 bases, and 13 bases separated the two germline ends.

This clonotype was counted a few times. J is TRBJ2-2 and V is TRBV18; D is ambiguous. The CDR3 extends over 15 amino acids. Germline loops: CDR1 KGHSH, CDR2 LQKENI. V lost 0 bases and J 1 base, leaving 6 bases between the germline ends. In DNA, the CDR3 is TGTGCCAGCTCACCACCCTCACAGAACACCGGGGAGCTGTTTTTT. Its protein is CASSPPSQNTGELFF. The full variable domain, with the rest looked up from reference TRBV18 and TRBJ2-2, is NAGVMQNPRHLVRRRGQEARLRCSPMKGHSHVYWYRQLPEEGLKFMVYLQKENIIDESGMPKERFSAEFPKEGPSILRIQQVVRGDSAAYFCASSPPSQNTGELFFGEGSRLTVL.

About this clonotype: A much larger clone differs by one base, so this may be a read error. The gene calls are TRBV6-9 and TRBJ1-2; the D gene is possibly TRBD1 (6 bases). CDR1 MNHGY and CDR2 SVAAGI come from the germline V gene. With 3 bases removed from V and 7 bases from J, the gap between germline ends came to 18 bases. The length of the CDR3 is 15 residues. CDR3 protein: CASSYLGAATGGYTF. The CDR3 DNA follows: TGTGCCAGCAGTTACCTAGGGGCAGCGACAGGTGGCTACACCTTC.

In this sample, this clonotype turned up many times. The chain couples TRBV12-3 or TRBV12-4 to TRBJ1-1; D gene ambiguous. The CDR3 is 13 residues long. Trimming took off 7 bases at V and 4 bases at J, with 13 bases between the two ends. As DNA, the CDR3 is TGTGCCAGCACCGTCAGGTGGGGCACTGAAGCTTTCTTT. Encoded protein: CASTVRWGTEAFF.

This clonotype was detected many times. The CDR3 sequence is CASRPGAGSNQPQHF. The DNA for the CDR3 is TGTGCCAGCAGACCTGGGGCAGGGTCTAATCAGCCCCAGCATTTT. The chain employs TRBV12-3 or TRBV12-4 and TRBJ1-5; a weak D match, TRBD1 (5 bases). V lost 6 bases, J lost 4 bases, and 16 bases lay in between. CDR3 length equals 15 residues.

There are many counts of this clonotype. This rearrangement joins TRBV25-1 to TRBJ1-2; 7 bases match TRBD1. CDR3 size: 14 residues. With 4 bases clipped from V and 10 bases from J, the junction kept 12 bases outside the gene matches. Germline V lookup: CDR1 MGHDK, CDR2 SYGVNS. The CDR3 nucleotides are TGTGCCAGCAGTGGGGCGACAGGGTTCCTCGACTACACCTTC. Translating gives CASSGATGFLDYTF.

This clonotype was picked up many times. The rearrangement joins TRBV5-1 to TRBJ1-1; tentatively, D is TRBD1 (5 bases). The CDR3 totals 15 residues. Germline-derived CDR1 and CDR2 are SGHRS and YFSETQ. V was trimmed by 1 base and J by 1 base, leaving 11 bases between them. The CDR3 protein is CASSLLGPSNTEAFF. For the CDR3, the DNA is TGCGCCAGCAGCTTGTTGGGACCCTCGAACACTGAAGCTTTCTTT.

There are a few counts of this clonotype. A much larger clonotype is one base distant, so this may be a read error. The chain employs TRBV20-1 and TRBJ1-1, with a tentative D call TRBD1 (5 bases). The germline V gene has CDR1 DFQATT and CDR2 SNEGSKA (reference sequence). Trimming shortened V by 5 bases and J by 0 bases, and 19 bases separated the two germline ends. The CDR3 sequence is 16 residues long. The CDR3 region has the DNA TGCAGTGCTGGAGCTTGGGGGACCGGCATGAACACTGAAGCTTTCTTT. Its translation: CSAGAWGTGMNTEAFF.

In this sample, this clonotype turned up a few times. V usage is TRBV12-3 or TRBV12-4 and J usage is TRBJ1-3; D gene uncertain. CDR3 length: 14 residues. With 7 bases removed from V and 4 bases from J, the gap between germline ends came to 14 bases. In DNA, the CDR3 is TGTGCCAGCACTATTACGGAAAGGGGAAACACCATATATTTT. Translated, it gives CASTITERGNTIYF.

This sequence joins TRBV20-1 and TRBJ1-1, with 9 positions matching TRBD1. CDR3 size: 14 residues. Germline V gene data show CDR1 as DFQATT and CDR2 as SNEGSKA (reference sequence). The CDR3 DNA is TGCAGGGTGGACAGGGGAGTGAAGGACACTGAAGCTTTCTTT. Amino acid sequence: CRVDRGVKDTEAFF.

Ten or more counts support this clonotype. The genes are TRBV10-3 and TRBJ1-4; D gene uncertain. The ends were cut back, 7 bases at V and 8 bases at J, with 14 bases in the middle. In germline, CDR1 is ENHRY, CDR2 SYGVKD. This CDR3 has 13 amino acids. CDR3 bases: TGTGCCATCAAGGATGGAGAGGGCGAAAAACTGTTTTTT. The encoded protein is CAIKDGEGEKLFF.

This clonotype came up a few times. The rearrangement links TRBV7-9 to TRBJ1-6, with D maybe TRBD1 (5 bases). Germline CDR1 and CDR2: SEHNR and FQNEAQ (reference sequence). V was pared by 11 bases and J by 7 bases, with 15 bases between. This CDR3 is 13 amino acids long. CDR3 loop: CASAGRDNSPLHF. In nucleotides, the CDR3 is TGTGCCTCCGCCGGACGGGACAATTCACCCCTCCACTTT.

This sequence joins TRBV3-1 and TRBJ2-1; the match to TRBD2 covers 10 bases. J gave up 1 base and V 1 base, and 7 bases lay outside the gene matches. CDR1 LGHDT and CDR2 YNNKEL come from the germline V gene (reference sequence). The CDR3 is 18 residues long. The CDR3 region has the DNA TGTGCCAGCAGCCAAGGTTCCCTAGCGGGAGTATCCTACAATGAGCAGTTCTTC. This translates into CASSQGSLAGVSYNEQFF.